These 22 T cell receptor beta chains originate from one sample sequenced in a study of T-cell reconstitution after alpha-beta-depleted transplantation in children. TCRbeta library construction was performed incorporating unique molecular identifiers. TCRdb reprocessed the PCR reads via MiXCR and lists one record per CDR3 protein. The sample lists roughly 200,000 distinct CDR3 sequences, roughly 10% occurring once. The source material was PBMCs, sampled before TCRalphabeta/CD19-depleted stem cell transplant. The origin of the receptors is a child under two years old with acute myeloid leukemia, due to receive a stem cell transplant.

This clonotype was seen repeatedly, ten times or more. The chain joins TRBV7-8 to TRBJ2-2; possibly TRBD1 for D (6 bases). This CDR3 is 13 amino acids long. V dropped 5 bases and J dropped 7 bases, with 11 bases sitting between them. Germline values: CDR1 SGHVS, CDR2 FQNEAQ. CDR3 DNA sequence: TGTGCCAGCAGCCCGACAGGTAGCGGGGAGCTGTTTTTT. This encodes CASSPTGSGELFF.

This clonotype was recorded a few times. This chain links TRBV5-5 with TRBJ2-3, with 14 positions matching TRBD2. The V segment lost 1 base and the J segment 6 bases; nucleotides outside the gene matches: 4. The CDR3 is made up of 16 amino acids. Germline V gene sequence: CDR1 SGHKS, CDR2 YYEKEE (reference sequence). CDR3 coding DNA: TGTGCCAGCAGCTTGAGGACTAGCGGGAGGATCGATACGCAGTATTTT. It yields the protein CASSLRTSGRIDTQYF.

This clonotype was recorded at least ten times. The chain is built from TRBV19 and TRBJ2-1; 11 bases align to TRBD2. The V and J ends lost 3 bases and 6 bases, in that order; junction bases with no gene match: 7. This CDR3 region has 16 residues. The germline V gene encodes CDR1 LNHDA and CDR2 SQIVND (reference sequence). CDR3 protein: CASSIGQGLAANEQFF. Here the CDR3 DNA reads TGTGCCAGTAGTATCGGCCAGGGACTAGCGGCCAATGAGCAGTTCTTC. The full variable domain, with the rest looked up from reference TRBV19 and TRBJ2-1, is DGGITQSPKYLFRKEGQNVTLSCEQNLNHDAMYWYRQDPGQGLRLIYYSQIVNDFQKGDIAEGYSVSREKKESFPLTVTSAQKNPTAFYLCASSIGQGLAANEQFFGPGTRLTVL.

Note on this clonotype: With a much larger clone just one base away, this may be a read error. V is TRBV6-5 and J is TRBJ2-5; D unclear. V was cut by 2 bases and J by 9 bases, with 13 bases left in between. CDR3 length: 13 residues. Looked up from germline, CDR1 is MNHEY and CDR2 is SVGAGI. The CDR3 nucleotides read TGTGCCAGCAGTTACGGTCATATTGAGGCCCAGTACTTC. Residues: CASSYGHIEAQYF.

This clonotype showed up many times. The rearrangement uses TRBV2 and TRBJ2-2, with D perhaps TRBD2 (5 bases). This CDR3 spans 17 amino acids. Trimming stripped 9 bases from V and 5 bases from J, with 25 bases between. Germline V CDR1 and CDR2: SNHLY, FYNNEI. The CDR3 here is CARESLGIGLGTGELFF. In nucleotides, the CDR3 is TGTGCCAGAGAGTCACTAGGAATAGGGCTCGGAACCGGGGAGCTGTTTTTT.

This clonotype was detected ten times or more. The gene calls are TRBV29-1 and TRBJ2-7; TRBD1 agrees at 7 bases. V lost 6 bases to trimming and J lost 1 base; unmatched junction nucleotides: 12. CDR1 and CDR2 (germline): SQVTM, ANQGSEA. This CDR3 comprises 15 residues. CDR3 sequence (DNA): TGCAGCGTCTCCCGGACAGGCCGCGGTTCCTACGAGCAGTACTTC. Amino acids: CSVSRTGRGSYEQYF.

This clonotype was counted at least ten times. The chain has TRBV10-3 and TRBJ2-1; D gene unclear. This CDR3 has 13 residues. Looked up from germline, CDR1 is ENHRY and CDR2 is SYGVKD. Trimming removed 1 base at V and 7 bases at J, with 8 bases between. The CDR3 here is CAISELAPNEQFF. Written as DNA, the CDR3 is TGTGCCATCAGTGAGTTGGCTCCGAATGAGCAGTTCTTC.

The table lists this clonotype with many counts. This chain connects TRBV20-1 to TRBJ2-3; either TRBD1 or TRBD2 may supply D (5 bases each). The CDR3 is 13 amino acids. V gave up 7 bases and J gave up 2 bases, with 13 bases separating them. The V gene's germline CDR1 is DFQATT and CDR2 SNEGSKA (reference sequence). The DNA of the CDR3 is TGCAGTGGCCCGGGACCGTACACAGATACGCAGTATTTT. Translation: CSGPGPYTDTQYF.

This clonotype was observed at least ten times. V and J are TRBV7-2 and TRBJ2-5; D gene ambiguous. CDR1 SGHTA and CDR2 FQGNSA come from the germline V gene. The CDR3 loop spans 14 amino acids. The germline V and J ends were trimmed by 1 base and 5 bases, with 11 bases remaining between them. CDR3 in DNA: TGTGCCAGCAGCTTAGGGCCGAGAGGCGAGACCCAGTACTTC. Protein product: CASSLGPRGETQYF.

The chain's CDR3 is CAWSSSYEQYF. CDR3 DNA: TGTGCCTGGAGTTCATCCTACGAGCAGTACTTC. The chain couples TRBV30 to TRBJ2-7; no clear D gene. The CDR3 extends over 11 amino acids. CDR1 GTSNPN and CDR2 SVGIG come from the germline V gene (reference sequence). The V end lost 2 bases, the J end lost 1 base, and 3 bases lay between the germline ends.

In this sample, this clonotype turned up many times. The chain's CDR3 is CSVGDRVRGYEQYF. In nucleotides, the CDR3 is TGCAGCGTTGGGGACAGGGTGAGGGGATACGAGCAGTACTTC. This chain uses TRBV29-1 with TRBJ2-7; 9 positions agree with TRBD1. With V trimmed by 4 bases and J by 4 bases, 8 bases remained unmatched. The CDR3 is 14 residues long. CDR1 is SQVTM and CDR2 is ANQGSEA in the germline V gene.

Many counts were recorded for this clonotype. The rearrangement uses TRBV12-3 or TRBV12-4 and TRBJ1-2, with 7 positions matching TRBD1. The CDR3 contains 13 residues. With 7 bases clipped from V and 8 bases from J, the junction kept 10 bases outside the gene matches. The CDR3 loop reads CASTIRGRGGYTF. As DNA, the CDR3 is TGTGCCAGCACCATTAGGGGGCGAGGCGGCTACACCTTC.

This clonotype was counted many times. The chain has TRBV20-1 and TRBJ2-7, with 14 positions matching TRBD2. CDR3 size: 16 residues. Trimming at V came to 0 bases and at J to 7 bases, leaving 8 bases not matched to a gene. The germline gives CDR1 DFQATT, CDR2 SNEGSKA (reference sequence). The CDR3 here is CSARDAGTSGRGEQYF. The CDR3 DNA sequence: TGCAGTGCTAGAGACGCCGGGACTAGCGGGAGAGGAGAGCAGTACTTC.

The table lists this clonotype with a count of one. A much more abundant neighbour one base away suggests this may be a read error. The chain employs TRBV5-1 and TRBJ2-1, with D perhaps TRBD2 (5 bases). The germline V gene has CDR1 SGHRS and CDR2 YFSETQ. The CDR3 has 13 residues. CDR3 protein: CASSPPLAGERFF. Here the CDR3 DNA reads TGCGCCAGCAGCCCCCCCCTAGCAGGTGAGCGGTTCTTC.

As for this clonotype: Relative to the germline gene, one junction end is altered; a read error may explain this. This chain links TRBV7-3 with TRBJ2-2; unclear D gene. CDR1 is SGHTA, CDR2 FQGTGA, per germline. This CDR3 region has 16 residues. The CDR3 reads CVSSLSGRYDTGELFF. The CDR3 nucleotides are TGTGTCAGCAGCTTATCGGGTCGCTACGACACCGGGGAGCTGTTTTTT.

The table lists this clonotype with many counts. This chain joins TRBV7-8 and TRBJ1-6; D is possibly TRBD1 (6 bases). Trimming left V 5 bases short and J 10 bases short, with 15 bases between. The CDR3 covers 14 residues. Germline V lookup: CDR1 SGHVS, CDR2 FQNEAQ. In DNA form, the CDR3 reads TGTGCCAGCAGCACAGACAGGACCCTATCACCCCTCCACTTT. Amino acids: CASSTDRTLSPLHF.

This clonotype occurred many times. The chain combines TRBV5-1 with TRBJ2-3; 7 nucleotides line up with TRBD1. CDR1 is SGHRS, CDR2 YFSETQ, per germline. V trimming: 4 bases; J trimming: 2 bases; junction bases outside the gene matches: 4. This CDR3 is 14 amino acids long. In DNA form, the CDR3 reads TGCGCCAGCAGCCCAGGGGGTGACACAGATACGCAGTATTTT. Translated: CASSPGGDTDTQYF.

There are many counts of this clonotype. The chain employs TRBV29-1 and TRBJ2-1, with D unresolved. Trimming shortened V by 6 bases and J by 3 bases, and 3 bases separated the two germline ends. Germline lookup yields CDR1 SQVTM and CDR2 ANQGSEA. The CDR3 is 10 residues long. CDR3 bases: TGCAGCGTAAGCTACAATGAGCAGTTCTTC. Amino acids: CSVSYNEQFF.

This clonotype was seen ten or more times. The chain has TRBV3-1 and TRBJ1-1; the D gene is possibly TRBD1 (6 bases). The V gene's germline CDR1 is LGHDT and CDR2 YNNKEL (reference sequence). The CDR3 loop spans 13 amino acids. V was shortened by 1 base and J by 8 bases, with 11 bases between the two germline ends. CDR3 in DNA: TGTGCCAGCAGCCAAGGGGACACCAGAGAAGCTTTCTTT. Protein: CASSQGDTREAFF.

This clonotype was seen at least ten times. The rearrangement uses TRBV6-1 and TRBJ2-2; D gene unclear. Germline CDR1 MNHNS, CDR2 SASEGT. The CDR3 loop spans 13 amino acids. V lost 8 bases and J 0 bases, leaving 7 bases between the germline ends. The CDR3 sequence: CASHGPNTGELFF. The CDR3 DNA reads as TGTGCCAGCCATGGCCCGAACACCGGGGAGCTGTTTTTT.

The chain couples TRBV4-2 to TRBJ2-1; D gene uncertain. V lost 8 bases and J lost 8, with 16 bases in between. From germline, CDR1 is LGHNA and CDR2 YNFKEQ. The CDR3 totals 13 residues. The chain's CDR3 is CASGPGFDYEQFF. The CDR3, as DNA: TGTGCCAGCGGCCCCGGCTTCGACTATGAGCAGTTCTTC.

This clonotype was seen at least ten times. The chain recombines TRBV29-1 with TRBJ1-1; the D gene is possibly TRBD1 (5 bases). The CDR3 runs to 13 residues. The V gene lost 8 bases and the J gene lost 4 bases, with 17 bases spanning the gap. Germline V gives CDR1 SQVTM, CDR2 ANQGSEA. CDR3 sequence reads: CSLREGSSTEAFF. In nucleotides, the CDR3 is TGCAGCCTCAGGGAAGGTTCCAGCACTGAAGCTTTCTTT.